The subject of this entry is one T cell receptor (beta chain). Its specificity is unknown. The ends were cut back, 4 bases at V and 0 bases at J, with 18 bases in the middle. Germline CDR1 is SEHNR and CDR2 is FQNEAQ (reference sequence). The CDR3 runs to 17 residues. This sample stems from a study of long-term antiretroviral therapy in people with HIV. Whole-study context: Specimens dating back about a decade before the 2015 immediate-ART recommendation are the oldest included. Study findings and constraints: Participants lacked recorded data on ART adherence, viral resistance or therapy changes. Possibly under older ART regimens, blood was drawn between the mid-2000s and the late 2010s. Every time point showed a repertoire led by clones expanded before ART.

Version v3.0 of the immunoSEQ assay ran at survey level. Repertoires were generated with immunoSEQ multiplex PCR, while TCRdb's copy carries only in-frame clones and drops some. The sample lists some 31,000 clones; 95% were seen once. The V call is TRBV7-9, the J call TRBJ1-1; D is perhaps TRBD1 (6 bases). The sequenced sample was unsorted PBMCs, obtained 5.3 years after starting antiretroviral therapy. The TCR sequence derives from a man under 40 with HIV. The CDR3 sequence: CASSSMGGARLNTEAFF. CDR3 nucleotides: TGTGCCAGCAGCTCTATGGGGGGCGCACGGCTGAACACTGAAGCTTTCTTT.